This is a list of T cell receptor beta chains from one sample in a study of blood T cell repertoires in COVID-19. The table came from immunoSEQ multiplex PCR; TCRdb's copy has only in-frame clones and leaves some out. This repertoire shows about 280,000 clones, approximately 83% found once; its top ten account for around 10%. Input material: peripheral blood. These TCRs come from a woman between 65 and 79 years old with acute or convalescent COVID-19. Each CDR3 is given with its conserved first and last residue. Each record gives: CDR3 DNA, CDR3 protein, V gene, clone size, J gene, D gene. D genes are given only for firm matches. Expanded clones get a size class; other rows say once, few or many, or leave the size out.

TGTGCCAGCTTTGATGGGGGGTCTTATGGCTACACCTTC CASFDGGSYGYTF TRBV7-9 NA TRBJ1-2 NA
TGTGCCAGCAGCTTTTTCCGGCCGGCGGGGGGGGGCTCACCCCTCCACTTT CASSFFRPAGGGSPLHF TRBV7-9 NA TRBJ1-6 NA
TGTGCCAGCAGTGGGGACAGGGGTAGCGGTGAAAAACTGTTTTTT CASSGDRGSGEKLFF TRBV2 few TRBJ1-4 TRBD1
TGTGCCAGCAGCTTAGGGGGCTCGATAGAGACCCAGTACTTC CASSLGGSIETQYF TRBV7-2 NA TRBJ2-5 NA
TGCGCCAGCAGCCAAGCCTCGGCCACAGCCGAAATACGGGGCTACACCTTC CASSQASATAEIRGYTF TRBV4-1 NA TRBJ1-2 NA
TGCGCCAGCAGCTTGGGGATATCAGGGGCCTACGAGCAGTACTTC CASSLGISGAYEQYF TRBV5-1 NA TRBJ2-7 NA
TGTGCCAGTAGTATAGCTCACAGCCCTAACTATGGCTACACCTTC CASSIAHSPNYGYTF TRBV19 NA TRBJ1-2 NA
TGTGCCAGCAGTGAATGGAGGGAATTGGCTGAAGCTTTCTTT CASSEWRELAEAFF TRBV2 NA TRBJ1-1 NA
TGTGCCATCGCCCCAGGACTAGTCGGGGAGACCCAGTACTTC CAIAPGLVGETQYF TRBV2 NA TRBJ2-5 TRBD2
TGCGCCAGCAGCCTAGGGACAGGCGCACAAGAGACCCAGTACTTC CASSLGTGAQETQYF TRBV5-1 NA TRBJ2-5 TRBD1
TGTGCCAGCAGTGAAGCCAGGGGGACAGGGACGGAAAAACTGTTTTTT CASSEARGTGTEKLFF TRBV2 NA TRBJ1-4 TRBD1
TGTGCCAGCAGCCGCAGGGAGGCTGAAAAACTGTTTTTT CASSRREAEKLFF TRBV2 NA TRBJ1-4 NA
TGTGCCAGCAGCTTATCCGGGATCTCGACGTTCTACGAGCAGTACTTC CASSLSGISTFYEQYF TRBV5-8 NA TRBJ2-7 NA
TGTGCCAGCAGCTTAGCCAGGGCTTACGGAAACACCATATATTTT CASSLARAYGNTIYF TRBV7-8 once TRBJ1-3 NA
TGTGCCAGCAGTTACTCGTTCCAGGGAAACTATGGCTACACCTTC CASSYSFQGNYGYTF TRBV6-5 NA TRBJ1-2 NA
TGCGCCAGCAGCCAACAGGGTTGGGGTGGGAATGGCTACACCTTC CASSQQGWGGNGYTF TRBV4-1 NA TRBJ1-2 NA
TGTGCCAGCTCACCAGTTTTACAAGAGAACACCGGGGAGCTGTTTTTT CASSPVLQENTGELFF TRBV18 NA TRBJ2-2 NA
TGTGCCAGCAGCTTAGGGACTAGCGTTGTAGAGACCCAGTACTTC CASSLGTSVVETQYF TRBV7-9 NA TRBJ2-5 TRBD2
TGTGCCAGCAGCTTACGGGGGGTTCAGGGAAACACCATATATTTT CASSLRGVQGNTIYF TRBV7-9 NA TRBJ1-3 NA
TGTGCCAGCAGTTTAATTCACAATCAGCCCCAGCATTTT CASSLIHNQPQHF TRBV12-3/TRBV12-4 NA TRBJ1-5 NA
TGTGCCAGTAGCCGCCTTGACAGGGTCACTGAAGCTTTCTTT CASSRLDRVTEAFF TRBV19 NA TRBJ1-1 TRBD1
TGTGCCAGCAGCGTATACCCACGAGCGAACACTGAAGCTTTCTTT CASSVYPRANTEAFF TRBV9 once TRBJ1-1 NA
TGTGCCAGCAGCTTAGCCGGCGGGGGGACCCCAGATACGCAGTATTTT CASSLAGGGTPDTQYF TRBV7-9 NA TRBJ2-3 TRBD2
TGTGCCAGCAGTGAACAGGGAAGGAACAATGAGCAGTTCTTC CASSEQGRNNEQFF TRBV2 NA TRBJ2-1 NA
TGTGCCATCAGTGAGTCTGAGGCTTTTTCAGGGGTTGTGGATACGCAGTATTTT CAISESEAFSGVVDTQYF TRBV10-3 NA TRBJ2-3 NA
TGTGCCAGCAGCTTAGAAGCGGATTCACCCCTCCACTTT CASSLEADSPLHF TRBV7-2 NA TRBJ1-6 NA
TGTGCCAGCAGCTCGGACGGGACAGGGGAGGAGGCAGATACGCAGTATTTT CASSSDGTGEEADTQYF TRBV7-9 NA TRBJ2-3 TRBD1
TGTGCCAGCAGCGCCGACACCTACAGGGGATATGGCTACACCTTC CASSADTYRGYGYTF TRBV9 NA TRBJ1-2 TRBD1
TGTGCCAGCAGCCAACCCTCACTTGGGACAATGGCCCAGTACTTC CASSQPSLGTMAQYF TRBV3-1/TRBV3-2 once TRBJ2-5 NA
TGTGCCAGCAGCCTGGCGGAGACCGGCTACACCTTC CASSLAETGYTF TRBV7-9 NA TRBJ1-2 NA
TGTGCCAGCAGCTTGGGCGGTACAGGGGGCTACGAGCAGTACTTC CASSLGGTGGYEQYF TRBV5-4 once TRBJ2-7 TRBD1
TGTGCCACCAGTGATTTTAGCAGCAATCAGCCCCAGCATTTT CATSDFSSNQPQHF TRBV24-1 NA TRBJ1-5 NA
TGTGCCAGCTCACCCCGGGTTGGGGCCTCGTTCTTC CASSPRVGASFF TRBV18 once TRBJ2-1 NA
TGTGCCAGCAGCAAAGGGAGGGCTAGCGGGAGAAGCTCCTACAATGAGCAGTTCTTC CASSKGRASGRSSYNEQFF TRBV21-1 NA TRBJ2-1 NA
TGCGCCAGCAGTTATGGACAGGGCGATTTCTATGGCTACACCTTC CASSYGQGDFYGYTF TRBV5-1 NA TRBJ1-2 TRBD1
TGCGCCAGCAGCCAGGATCCCGGACTAGCGGGGGGCTACGAGCAGTACTTC CASSQDPGLAGGYEQYF TRBV4-1 NA TRBJ2-7 TRBD2
TGTGCCAGCTCACCACAGGCAGGGGGCTACACCGGGGAGCTGTTTTTT CASSPQAGGYTGELFF TRBV18 NA TRBJ2-2 TRBD1
TGTGCCAGCAGCCCGGGAGGCAGCCCTAATGAAAAACTGTTTTTT CASSPGGSPNEKLFF TRBV3-1/TRBV3-2 NA TRBJ1-4 NA
TGTGCCAGTAGGACAGGGATCGGTGGCTACACCTTC CASRTGIGGYTF TRBV6-5 NA TRBJ1-2 TRBD1
TGTGCCAGCAGCTTGGGGGCCACGAATGAAAAACTGTTTTTT CASSLGATNEKLFF TRBV5-5 NA TRBJ1-4 NA
TGTGCCAGCACTAACAGGGGCGGGTCTGGAAAACTGTTTTTT CASTNRGGSGKLFF TRBV3-1/TRBV3-2 NA TRBJ1-4 TRBD1
TGTGCCAGCAGTGGACAGAGCACCGGGGAGCTGTTTTTT CASSGQSTGELFF TRBV12-3/TRBV12-4 once TRBJ2-2 NA
TGTGCCAGCACCCCTAGCGGGGTTGATGTCAATGAGCAGTTCTTC CASTPSGVDVNEQFF TRBV4-2 once TRBJ2-1 TRBD2
TGTGCCAGCAGCCCATTGGACAGTCGGAACACCATATATTTT CASSPLDSRNTIYF TRBV6-5 NA TRBJ1-3 NA
TGTGCCAGCTTCTCTGGAAACACCATATATTTT CASFSGNTIYF TRBV19 NA TRBJ1-3 NA
TGTGCCACCAGGAGTAGCTCTGGGGCCAACGTCCTGACTTTC CATRSSSGANVLTF TRBV24-1 NA TRBJ2-6 NA
TGTGCCAGCAGCTTAGGGGCAGGGTTCACTGAAGCTTTCTTT CASSLGAGFTEAFF TRBV7-9 NA TRBJ1-1 NA
TGCGCCAGCAGCTGGACCGGGACAGGAGAAGAGACCCAGTACTTC CASSWTGTGEETQYF TRBV5-1 NA TRBJ2-5 TRBD1
TGTGCCAGCAGTTACTCGAGAAATACAGCAAACACTGAAGCTTTCTTT CASSYSRNTANTEAFF TRBV6-6 NA TRBJ1-1 NA